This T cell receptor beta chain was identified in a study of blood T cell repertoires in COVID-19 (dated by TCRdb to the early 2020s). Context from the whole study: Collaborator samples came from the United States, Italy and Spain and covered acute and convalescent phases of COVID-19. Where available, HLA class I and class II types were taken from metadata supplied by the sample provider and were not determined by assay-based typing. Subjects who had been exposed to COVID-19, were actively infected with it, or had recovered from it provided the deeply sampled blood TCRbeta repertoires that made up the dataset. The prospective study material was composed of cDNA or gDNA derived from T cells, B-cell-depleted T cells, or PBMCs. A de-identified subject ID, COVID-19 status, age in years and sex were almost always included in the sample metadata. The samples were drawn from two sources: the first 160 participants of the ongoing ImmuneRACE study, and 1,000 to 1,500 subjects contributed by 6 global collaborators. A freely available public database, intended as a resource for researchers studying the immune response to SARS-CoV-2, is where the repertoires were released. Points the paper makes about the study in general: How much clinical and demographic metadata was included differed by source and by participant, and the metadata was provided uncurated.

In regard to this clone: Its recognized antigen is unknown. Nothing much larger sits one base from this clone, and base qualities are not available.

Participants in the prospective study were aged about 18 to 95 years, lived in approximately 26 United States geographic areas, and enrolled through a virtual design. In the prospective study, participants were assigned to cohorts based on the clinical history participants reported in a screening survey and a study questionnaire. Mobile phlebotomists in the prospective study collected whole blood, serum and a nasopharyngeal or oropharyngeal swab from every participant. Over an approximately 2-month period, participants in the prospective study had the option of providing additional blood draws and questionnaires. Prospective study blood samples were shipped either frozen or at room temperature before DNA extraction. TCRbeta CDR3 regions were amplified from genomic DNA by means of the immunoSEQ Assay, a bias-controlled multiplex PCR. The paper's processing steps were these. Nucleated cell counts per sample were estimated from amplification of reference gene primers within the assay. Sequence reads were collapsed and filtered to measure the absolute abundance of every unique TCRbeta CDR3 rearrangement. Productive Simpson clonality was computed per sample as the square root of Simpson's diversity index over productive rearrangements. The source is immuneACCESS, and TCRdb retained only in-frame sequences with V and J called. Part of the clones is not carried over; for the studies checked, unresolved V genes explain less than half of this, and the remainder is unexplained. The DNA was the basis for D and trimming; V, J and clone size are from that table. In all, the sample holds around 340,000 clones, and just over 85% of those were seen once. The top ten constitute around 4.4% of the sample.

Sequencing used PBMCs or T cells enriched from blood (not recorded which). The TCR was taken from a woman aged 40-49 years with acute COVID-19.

The CDR3 region: CASSPLPGQGFGNEKLFF. The nucleotide sequence reads TGTGCCAGCAGCCCCCTCCCGGGACAGGGGTTTGGTAATGAAAAACTGTTTTTT. The sequence is built from TRBV7-9 and TRBJ1-4; 10 bases in between match TRBD1. Relative to germline, V is missing 5 bases and J is missing 4 bases, with 13 bases of the junction outside any gene match. Looking up the germline V gene (reference sequence) yields CDR1 SEHNR and CDR2 FQNEAQ. From the cysteine through the phenylalanine, the CDR3 covers 18 amino acids. The only DNA kept is the CDR3, 54 bases in frame from the first base.